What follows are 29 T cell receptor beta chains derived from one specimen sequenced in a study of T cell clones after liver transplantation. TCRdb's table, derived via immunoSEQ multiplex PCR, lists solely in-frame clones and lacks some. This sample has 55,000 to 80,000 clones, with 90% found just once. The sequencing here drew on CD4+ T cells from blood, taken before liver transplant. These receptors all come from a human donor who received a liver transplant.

The CDR3 protein is CASSQQGVETEAFF. The CDR3 DNA reads TGTGCCAGCAGCCAGCAGGGGGTTGAGACTGAAGCTTTCTTT. This chain joins TRBV2 and TRBJ1-1; 7 bases align to TRBD1. Germline trimming cut 6 bases from V and 5 bases from J; bases unmatched to any gene: 9. CDR1 is SNHLY and CDR2 is FYNNEI in the germline V gene. The CDR3 sequence is 14 residues long.

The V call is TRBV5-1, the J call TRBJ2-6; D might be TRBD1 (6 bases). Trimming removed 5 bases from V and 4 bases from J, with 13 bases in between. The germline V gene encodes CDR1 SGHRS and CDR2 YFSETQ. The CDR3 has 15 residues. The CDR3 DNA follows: TGCGCCAGCAGTCCCACAGGGTCCGGGGCCAACGTCCTGACTTTC. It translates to CASSPTGSGANVLTF.

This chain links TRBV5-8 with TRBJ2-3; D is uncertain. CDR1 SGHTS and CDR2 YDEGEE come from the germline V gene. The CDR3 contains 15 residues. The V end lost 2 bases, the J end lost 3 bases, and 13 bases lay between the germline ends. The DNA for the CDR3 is TGTGCCAGCAGCTTTGGAGAGACAAGGACAGATACGCAGTATTTT. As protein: CASSFGETRTDTQYF.

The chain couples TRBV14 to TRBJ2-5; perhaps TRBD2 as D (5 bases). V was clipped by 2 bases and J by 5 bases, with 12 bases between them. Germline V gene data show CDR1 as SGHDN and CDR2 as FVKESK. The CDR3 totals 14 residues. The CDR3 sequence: CASSQRGNWETQYF. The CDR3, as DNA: TGTGCCAGCAGCCAAAGAGGGAATTGGGAGACCCAGTACTTC.

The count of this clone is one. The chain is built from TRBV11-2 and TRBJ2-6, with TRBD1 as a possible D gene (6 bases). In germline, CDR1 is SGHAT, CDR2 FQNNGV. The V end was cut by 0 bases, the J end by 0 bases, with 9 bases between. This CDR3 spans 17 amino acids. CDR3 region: CASSLDRGSSGANVLTF. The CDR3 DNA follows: TGTGCCAGCAGCTTAGACAGGGGCAGCTCTGGGGCCAACGTCCTGACTTTC.

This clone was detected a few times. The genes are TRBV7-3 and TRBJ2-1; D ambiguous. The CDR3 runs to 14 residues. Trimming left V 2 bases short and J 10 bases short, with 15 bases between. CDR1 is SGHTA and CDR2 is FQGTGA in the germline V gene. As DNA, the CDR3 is TGTGCCAGCAGCTTATCTTTAGCCTCACGGGAGCAGTTCTTC. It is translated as CASSLSLASREQFF.

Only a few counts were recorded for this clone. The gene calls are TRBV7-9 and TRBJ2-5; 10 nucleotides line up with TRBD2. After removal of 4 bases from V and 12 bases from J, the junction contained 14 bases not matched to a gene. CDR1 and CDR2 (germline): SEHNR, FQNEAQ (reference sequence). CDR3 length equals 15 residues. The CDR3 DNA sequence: TGTGCCAGCAGCTCACCGTGGCTAGCGGGAGATACTGAGTACTTC. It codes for CASSSPWLAGDTEYF.

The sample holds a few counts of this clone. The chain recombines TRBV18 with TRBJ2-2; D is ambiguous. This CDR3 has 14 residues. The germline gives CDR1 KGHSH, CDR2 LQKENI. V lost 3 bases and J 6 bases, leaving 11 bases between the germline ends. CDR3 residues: CASSPVKRSGELFF. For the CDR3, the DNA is TGTGCCAGCTCACCGGTGAAAAGGTCCGGGGAGCTGTTTTTT.

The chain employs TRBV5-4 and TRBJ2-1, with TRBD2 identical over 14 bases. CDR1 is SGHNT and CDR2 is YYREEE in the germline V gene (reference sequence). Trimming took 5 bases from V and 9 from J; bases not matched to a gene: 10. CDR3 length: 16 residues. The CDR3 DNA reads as TGTGCCAGCAGACCCGGGACTAGCGGGAGTAAGGGTGAGCAGTTCTTC. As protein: CASRPGTSGSKGEQFF.

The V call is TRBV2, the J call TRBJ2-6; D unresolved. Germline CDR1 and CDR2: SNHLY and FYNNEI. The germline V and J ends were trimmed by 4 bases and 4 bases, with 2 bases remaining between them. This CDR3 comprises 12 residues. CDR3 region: CASSAGANVLTF. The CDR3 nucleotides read TGTGCCAGCAGTGCAGGGGCCAACGTCCTGACTTTC.

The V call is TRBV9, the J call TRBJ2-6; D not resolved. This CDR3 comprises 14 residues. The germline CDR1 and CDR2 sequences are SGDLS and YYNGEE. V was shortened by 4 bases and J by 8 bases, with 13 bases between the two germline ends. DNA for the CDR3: TGTGCCAGCAGCATCACAGAGGAAACCAACGTCCTGACTTTC. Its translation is CASSITEETNVLTF.

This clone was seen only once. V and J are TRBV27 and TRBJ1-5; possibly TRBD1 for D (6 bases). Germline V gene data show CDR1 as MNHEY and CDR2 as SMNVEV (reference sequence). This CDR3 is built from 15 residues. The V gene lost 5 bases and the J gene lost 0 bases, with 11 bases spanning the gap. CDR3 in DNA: TGTGCCAGCAGTAGGGGGACGGGTAGCAATCAGCCCCAGCATTTT. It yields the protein CASSRGTGSNQPQHF.

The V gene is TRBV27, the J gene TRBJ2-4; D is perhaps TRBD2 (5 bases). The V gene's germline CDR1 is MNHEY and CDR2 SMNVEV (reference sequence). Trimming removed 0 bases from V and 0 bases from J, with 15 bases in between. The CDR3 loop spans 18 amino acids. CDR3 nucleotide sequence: TGTGCCAGCAGTTTATCGCGGGCAGGAACCTTAGCCAAAAACATTCAGTACTTC. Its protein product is CASSLSRAGTLAKNIQYF.

This CDR3 reads CASRRQGELTDTQYF. The CDR3, as DNA: TGCGCCAGCAGAAGACAGGGGGAATTGACAGATACGCAGTATTTT. The V gene is TRBV5-1, the J gene TRBJ2-3; TRBD1 agrees at 9 bases. Germline V lookup: CDR1 SGHRS, CDR2 YFSETQ. This CDR3 spans 15 amino acids. The V and J ends lost 5 bases and 3 bases, in that order; junction bases with no gene match: 7.

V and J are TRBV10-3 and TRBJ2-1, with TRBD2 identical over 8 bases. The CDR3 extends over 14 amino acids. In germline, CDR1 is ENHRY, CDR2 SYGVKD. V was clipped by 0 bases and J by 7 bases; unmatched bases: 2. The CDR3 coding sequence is TGTGCCATCAGTGAGTCGTTAGCGGGAAATGAGCAGTTCTTC. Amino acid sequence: CAISESLAGNEQFF.

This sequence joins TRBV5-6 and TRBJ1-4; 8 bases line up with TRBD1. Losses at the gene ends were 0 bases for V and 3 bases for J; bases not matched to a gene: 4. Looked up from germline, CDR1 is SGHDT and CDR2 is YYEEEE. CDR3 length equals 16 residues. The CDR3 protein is CASSLGGQGPNEKLFF. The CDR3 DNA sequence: TGTGCCAGCAGCTTGGGAGGACAGGGTCCTAATGAAAAACTGTTTTTT.

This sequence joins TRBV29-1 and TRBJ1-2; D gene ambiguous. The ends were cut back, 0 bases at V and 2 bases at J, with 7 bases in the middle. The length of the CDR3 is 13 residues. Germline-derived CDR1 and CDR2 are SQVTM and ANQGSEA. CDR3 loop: CSVEEDRNYGYTF. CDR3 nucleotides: TGCAGCGTTGAAGAGGATCGCAACTATGGCTACACCTTC.

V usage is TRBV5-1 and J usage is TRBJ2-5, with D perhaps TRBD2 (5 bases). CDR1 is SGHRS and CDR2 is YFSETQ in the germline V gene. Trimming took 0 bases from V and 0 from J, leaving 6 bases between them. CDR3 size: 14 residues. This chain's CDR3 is CASSLVRDQETQYF. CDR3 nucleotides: TGCGCCAGCAGCTTGGTGAGGGACCAAGAGACCCAGTACTTC.

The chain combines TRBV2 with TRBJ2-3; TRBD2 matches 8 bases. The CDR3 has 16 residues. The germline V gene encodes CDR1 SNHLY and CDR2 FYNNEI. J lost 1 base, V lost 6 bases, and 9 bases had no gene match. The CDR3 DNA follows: TGTGCCAGCAGCCTCCGGGGGGGAGCCGGCACAGATACGCAGTATTTT. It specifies CASSLRGGAGTDTQYF.

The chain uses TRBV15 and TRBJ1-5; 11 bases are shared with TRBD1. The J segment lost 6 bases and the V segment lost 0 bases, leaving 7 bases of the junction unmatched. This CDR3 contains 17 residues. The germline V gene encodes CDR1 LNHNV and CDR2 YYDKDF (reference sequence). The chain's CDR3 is CATSRDKGTGGSQPQHF. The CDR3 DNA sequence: TGTGCCACCAGCAGAGATAAGGGGACAGGGGGAAGTCAGCCCCAGCATTTT.

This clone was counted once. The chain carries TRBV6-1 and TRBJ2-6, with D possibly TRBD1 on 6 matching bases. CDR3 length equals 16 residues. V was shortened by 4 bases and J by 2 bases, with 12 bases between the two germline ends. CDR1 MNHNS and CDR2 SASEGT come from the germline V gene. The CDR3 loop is CASSASGVPGANVLTF. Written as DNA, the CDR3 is TGTGCCAGCAGTGCCTCAGGGGTCCCTGGGGCCAACGTCCTGACTTTC.

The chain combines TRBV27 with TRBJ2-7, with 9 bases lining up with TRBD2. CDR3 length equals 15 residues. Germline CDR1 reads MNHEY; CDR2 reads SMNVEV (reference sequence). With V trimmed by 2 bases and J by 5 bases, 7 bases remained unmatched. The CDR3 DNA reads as TGTGCCAGCAGTTTAAGGGCGGGAGGGGACGACGAGCAGTACTTC. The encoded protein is CASSLRAGGDDEQYF.

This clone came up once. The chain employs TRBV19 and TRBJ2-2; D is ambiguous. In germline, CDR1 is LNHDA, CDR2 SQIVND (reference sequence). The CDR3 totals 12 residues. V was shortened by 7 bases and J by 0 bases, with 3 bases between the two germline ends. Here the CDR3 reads CASKSNTGELFF. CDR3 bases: TGTGCCAGTAAGTCGAACACCGGGGAGCTGTTTTTT. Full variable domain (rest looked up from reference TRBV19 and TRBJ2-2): DGGITQSPKYLFRKEGQNVTLSCEQNLNHDAMYWYRQDPGQGLRLIYYSQIVNDFQKGDIAEGYSVSREKKESFPLTVTSAQKNPTAFYLCASKSNTGELFFGEGSRLTVL.

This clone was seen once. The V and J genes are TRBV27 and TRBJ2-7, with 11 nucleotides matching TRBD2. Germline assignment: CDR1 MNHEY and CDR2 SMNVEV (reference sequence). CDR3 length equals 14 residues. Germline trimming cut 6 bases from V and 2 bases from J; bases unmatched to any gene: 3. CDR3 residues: CASRGTSGAYEQYF. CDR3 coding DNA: TGTGCCAGCAGGGGGACTAGCGGAGCCTACGAGCAGTACTTC.

The CDR3 here is CASSLLGNYGYTF. The CDR3 region has the DNA TGTGCCAGCAGTTTATTGGGGAACTATGGCTACACCTTC. The chain links TRBV28 to TRBJ1-2; D remains unclear. The germline V gene encodes CDR1 MDHEN and CDR2 SYDVKM. V was cut by 1 base and J by 2 bases, with 5 bases left in between. This CDR3 is 13 amino acids long.

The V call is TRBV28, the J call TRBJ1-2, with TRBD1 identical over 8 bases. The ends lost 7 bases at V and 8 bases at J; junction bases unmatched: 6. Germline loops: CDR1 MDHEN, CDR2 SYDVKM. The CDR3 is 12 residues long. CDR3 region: CASTTGAQGYTF. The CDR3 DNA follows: TGTGCCAGCACGACAGGGGCACAGGGCTACACCTTC.

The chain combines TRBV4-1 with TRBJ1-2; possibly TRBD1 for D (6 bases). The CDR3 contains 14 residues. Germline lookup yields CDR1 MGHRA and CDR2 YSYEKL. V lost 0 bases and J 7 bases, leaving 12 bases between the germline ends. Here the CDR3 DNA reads TGCGCCAGCAGCCAAGATAACACCAGGGGTGGCTACACCTTC. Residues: CASSQDNTRGGYTF.

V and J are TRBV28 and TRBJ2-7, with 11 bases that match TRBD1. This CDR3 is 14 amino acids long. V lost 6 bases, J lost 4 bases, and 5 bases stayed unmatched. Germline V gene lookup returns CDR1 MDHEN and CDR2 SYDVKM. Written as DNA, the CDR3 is TGTGCCAGCAGCGGCGGACAGGGGGCATACGAGCAGTACTTC. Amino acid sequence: CASSGGQGAYEQYF.

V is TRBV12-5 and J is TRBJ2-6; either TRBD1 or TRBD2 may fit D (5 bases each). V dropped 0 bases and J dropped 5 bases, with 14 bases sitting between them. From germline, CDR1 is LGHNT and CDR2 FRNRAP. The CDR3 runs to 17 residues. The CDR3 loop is CASGLVPGAERANVLTF. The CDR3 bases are TGTGCTAGTGGTTTGGTACCCGGGGCTGAAAGGGCCAACGTCCTGACTTTC.